Below, 4 T cell receptor beta chains from the same sample are listed, as sequenced in a study of shared clonotypes between healthy human individuals. Measured with immunoSEQ multiplex PCR; TCRdb has only the in-frame clones, and not every one. This table holds approximately 500,000 clones, about 72% found once. Sequenced input: PBMCs. These receptors all stem from a woman aged 40 to 49 in good health. Some clones in this sample may be carry-over from other donors' samples.

This clone was counted a few times. The V and J genes are TRBV30 and TRBJ1-5; D is unresolved. The CDR3 is 13 amino acids. Germline values: CDR1 GTSNPN, CDR2 SVGIG (reference sequence). V dropped 3 bases and J dropped 1 base, with 7 bases sitting between them. CDR3 coding DNA: TGTGCCTGGAGAGCTGACAGCAATCAGCCCCAGCATTTT. Protein: CAWRADSNQPQHF.

The chain links TRBV11-2 to TRBJ2-1; 8 bases line up with TRBD2. Trimming cost V 7 bases and J 3 bases; bases outside gene matches: 8. The CDR3 covers 15 residues. CDR1 SGHAT and CDR2 FQNNGV come from the germline V gene. As DNA, the CDR3 is TGTGCCAGCACCCTGGGCCTAGCGGGCTACAATGAGCAGTTCTTC. Encoded protein: CASTLGLAGYNEQFF.

This chain links TRBV5-4 with TRBJ2-1; the match to TRBD2 covers 12 bases. The CDR3 covers 15 residues. Trimming took 2 bases from V and 9 from J; bases not matched to a gene: 6. CDR1 is SGHNT, CDR2 YYREEE, per germline (reference sequence). Written as DNA, the CDR3 is TGTGCCAGCAGCTTTGGACTAGCGGGAACCGGTGAGCAGTTCTTC. Protein: CASSFGLAGTGEQFF.

In this sample, this clone turned up many times. The CDR3 loop is CASSLDAGGVTGELFF. DNA of the CDR3: TGTGCCAGCAGCTTAGACGCAGGGGGTGTAACCGGGGAGCTGTTTTTT. The V gene is TRBV11-3, the J gene TRBJ2-2, with TRBD1 identical over 7 bases. CDR3 length: 16 amino acids. J gave up 5 bases and V 0 bases, and 6 bases lay outside the gene matches. Germline V gene sequence: CDR1 SGHNT, CDR2 YENEEA. Full variable domain (rest looked up from reference TRBV11-3 and TRBJ2-2): EAGVVQSPRYKIIEKKQPVAFWCNPISGHNTLYWYLQNLGQGPELLIRYENEEAVDDSQLPKDRFSAERLKGVDSTLKIQPAELGDSAVYLCASSLDAGGVTGELFFGEGSRLTVL.